The 5 T cell receptor beta chains below were found in one sample sequenced in a study of CD8 T cells in Susac syndrome. The RNA, about 0.45 to 1 ug, was put through reverse transcription using random hexamers. One entry per CDR3 protein, called by TCRdb with MiXCR from the immunoSEQ multiplex PCR reads. Here the sample spans over 200,000 distinct CDR3 sequences, just under 95% being singletons. The sample taken for sequencing was CD4+ T cells from PBMCs. These receptors were collected from a human donor with multiple sclerosis.

V gene TRBV12-5 combines with J gene TRBJ2-5; D gene uncertain. The germline CDR1 and CDR2 sequences are LGHNT and FRNRAP. Trimming shortened V by 10 bases and J by 4 bases, and 13 bases separated the two germline ends. This CDR3 is built from 12 residues. As DNA, the CDR3 is TGTGCTATCCCCGGAGCCGGAGAGACCCAGTACTTC. It codes for CAIPGAGETQYF.

The rearrangement joins TRBV2 to TRBJ1-1; possibly TRBD1 for D (5 bases). CDR1 and CDR2 from the germline V gene are SNHLY and FYNNEI. With 3 bases removed from V and 4 bases from J, the gap between germline ends came to 12 bases. This CDR3 has 14 residues. Here the CDR3 DNA reads TGTGCCAGCAGTGAGGCAGGGCTGGGCACTGAAGCTTTCTTT. Translating it yields CASSEAGLGTEAFF.

This sequence joins TRBV15 and TRBJ2-5; 8 bases align to TRBD2. Germline values: CDR1 LNHNV, CDR2 YYDKDF (reference sequence). The ends lost 0 bases at V and 3 bases at J; junction bases unmatched: 9. CDR3 length: 17 amino acids. The CDR3 region is CATSRDKARGAEETQYF. In DNA, the CDR3 is TGTGCCACCAGCAGAGATAAGGCGCGGGGGGCAGAAGAGACCCAGTACTTC.

This sequence joins TRBV3-1 and TRBJ1-2; 7 positions agree with TRBD1. Trimming at V came to 3 bases and at J to 6 bases, leaving 4 bases not matched to a gene. This CDR3 spans 13 amino acids. Germline V lookup: CDR1 LGHDT, CDR2 YNNKEL (reference sequence). The CDR3: CASSHAGGDGYTF. The CDR3 region has the DNA TGTGCCAGCAGCCATGCAGGGGGGGATGGCTACACCTTC.

This sequence joins TRBV10-3 and TRBJ1-5; tentatively, D is TRBD1 (6 bases). The germline V and J ends were trimmed by 10 bases and 3 bases, with 22 bases remaining between them. The germline gives CDR1 ENHRY, CDR2 SYGVKD. This CDR3 spans 16 amino acids. In nucleotides, the CDR3 is TGTGCCACCCGTGAAAACAGGGAACCTTACAATCAGCCCCAGCATTTT. Translating gives CATRENREPYNQPQHF.